The subject of this entry is one T cell receptor beta chain. Its antigen is unknown. The data belong to a study of T cells in Graves' hyperthyroidism and ophthalmopathy. The CDR3 runs 16 residues. CDR1 is GTSNPN, CDR2 SVGIG, per germline (reference sequence). V lost 3 bases and J lost 3; bases outside the gene matches: 11. Study results and caveats: Ophthalmopathy was model-predicted a median about six months pre-onset.

There were TCR beta CDR3 regions amplified from RNA transcripts. First-round RT-PCR with HTBI primers amplified the TCR CDR3 region. TCRdb re-called the multiplex PCR reads through MiXCR, storing one row per CDR3 protein. The table records around 600,000 distinct CDR3 sequences, around 15% of them present only once. The clonotype was recovered from a woman between 40 and 50 years old with Graves' ophthalmopathy. The sequenced material came from blood. The rearrangement joins TRBV30 to TRBJ2-1; 7 bases map to TRBD1. The CDR3, as DNA: TGTGCCTGGAGGGGGACCGGGACAGAGAACTACAATGAGCAGTTCTTC. Translation gives CAWRGTGTENYNEQFF. The variable domain in full, with the rest retrieved from reference TRBV30 and TRBJ2-1, is SQTIHQWPATLVQPVGSPLSLECTVEGTSNPNLYWYRQAAGRGLQLLFYSVGIGQISSEVPQNLSASRPQDRQFILSSKKLLLSDSGFYLCAWRGTGTENYNEQFFGPGTRLTVL.